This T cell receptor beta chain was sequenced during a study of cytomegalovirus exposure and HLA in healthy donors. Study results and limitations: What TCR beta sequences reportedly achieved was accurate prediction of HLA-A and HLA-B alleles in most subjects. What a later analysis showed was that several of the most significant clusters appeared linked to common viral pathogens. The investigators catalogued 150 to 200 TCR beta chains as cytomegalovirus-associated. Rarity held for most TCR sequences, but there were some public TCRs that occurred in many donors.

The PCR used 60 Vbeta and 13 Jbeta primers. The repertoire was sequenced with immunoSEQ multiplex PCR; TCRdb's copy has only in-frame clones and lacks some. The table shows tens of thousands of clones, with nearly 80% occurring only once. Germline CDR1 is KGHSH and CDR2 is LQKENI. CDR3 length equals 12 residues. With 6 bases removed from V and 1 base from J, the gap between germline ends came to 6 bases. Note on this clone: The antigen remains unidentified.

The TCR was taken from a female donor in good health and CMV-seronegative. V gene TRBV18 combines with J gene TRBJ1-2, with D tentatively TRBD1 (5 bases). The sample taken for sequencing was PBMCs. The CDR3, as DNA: TGTGCCAGCTCTAGGGGTAACTATGGCTACACCTTC. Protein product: CASSRGNYGYTF.